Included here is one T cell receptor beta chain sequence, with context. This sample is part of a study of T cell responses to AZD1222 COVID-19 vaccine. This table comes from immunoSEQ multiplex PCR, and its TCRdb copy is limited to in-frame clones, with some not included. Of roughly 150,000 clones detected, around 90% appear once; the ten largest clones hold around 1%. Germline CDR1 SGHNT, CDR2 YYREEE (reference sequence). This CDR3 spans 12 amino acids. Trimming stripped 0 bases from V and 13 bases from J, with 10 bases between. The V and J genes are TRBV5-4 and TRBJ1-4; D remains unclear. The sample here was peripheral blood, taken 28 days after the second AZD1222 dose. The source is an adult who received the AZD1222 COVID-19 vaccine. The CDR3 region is CASSLDARGLFF. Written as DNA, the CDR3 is TGTGCCAGCAGCTTGGATGCCCGGGGACTGTTTTTT.